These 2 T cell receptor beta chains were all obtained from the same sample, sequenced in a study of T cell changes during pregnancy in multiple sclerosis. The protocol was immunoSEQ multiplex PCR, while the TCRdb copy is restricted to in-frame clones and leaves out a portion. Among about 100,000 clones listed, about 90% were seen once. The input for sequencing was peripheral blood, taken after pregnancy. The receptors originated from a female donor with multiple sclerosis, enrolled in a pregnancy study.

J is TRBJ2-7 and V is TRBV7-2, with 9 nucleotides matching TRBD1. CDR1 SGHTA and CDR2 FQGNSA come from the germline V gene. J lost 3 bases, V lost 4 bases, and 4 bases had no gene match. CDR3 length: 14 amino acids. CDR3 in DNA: TGTGCCAGCAGCTGGGGACAGGGAGGCTACGAGCAGTACTTC. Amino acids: CASSWGQGGYEQYF.

The CDR3 sequence is CASNLQGLFSYEQYF. CDR3 nucleotide sequence: TGTGCCAGCAACCTACAGGGCCTTTTCTCCTACGAGCAGTACTTC. This chain joins TRBV2 and TRBJ2-7, with D perhaps matching TRBD1 (6 bases). This CDR3 is 15 amino acids long. Germline CDR1 reads SNHLY; CDR2 reads FYNNEI. V was pared by 7 bases and J by 0 bases, with 16 bases between.